The 3 T cell receptor beta chains listed next were all sequenced from one sample in a study of blood T cell repertoires in COVID-19. Method: immunoSEQ multiplex PCR; TCRdb's copy keeps in-frame clones and lacks some. The data hold some 57,000 clones, with around 91% observed a single time. The sample consisted of peripheral blood. The receptors derive from a man aged 60-69 years with active COVID-19.

CDR3 bases: TGCAGCGTGGGGGACAGTTCTGTGGAGGGTGGCTACACCTTC. It translates to CSVGDSSVEGGYTF. The rearrangement joins TRBV29-1 to TRBJ1-2, with 7 nucleotides matching TRBD1. Losses at the gene ends were 6 bases for V and 7 bases for J; bases not matched to a gene: 14. This CDR3 contains 14 residues. Germline V gene data show CDR1 as SQVTM and CDR2 as ANQGSEA.

The J gene is TRBJ1-4, the V gene TRBV9; TRBD1 is a possible D gene (6 bases). CDR3 length equals 15 residues. Trimming pared 3 bases from V and 7 bases from J, leaving 16 bases between. CDR1 and CDR2 (germline): SGDLS, YYNGEE. The DNA for the CDR3 is TGTGCCAGCAGCGCCTCGGGGGGGGCAGGTGAAAAACTGTTTTTT. It is translated as CASSASGGAGEKLFF.

The chain links TRBV19 to TRBJ2-3; a weak D match, TRBD1 (6 bases). The CDR3 loop spans 14 amino acids. Trimming stripped 0 bases from V and 6 bases from J, with 10 bases between. Germline loops: CDR1 LNHDA, CDR2 SQIVND (reference sequence). In DNA form, the CDR3 reads TGTGCCAGTAGTATAGATCTGGGGGCGGATACGCAGTATTTT. Translating it yields CASSIDLGADTQYF.